The present T cell receptor beta chain was sequenced within a study of T cells in Graves' hyperthyroidism and ophthalmopathy. Findings and caveats of the study: In the analysis, a 13 V-J model separated ophthalmopathy from stable hyperthyroidism.

V was pared by 3 bases and J by 6 bases, with 5 bases of the junction left unmatched. Germline CDR1 MGHRA, CDR2 YSYEKL. CDR3 size: 14 residues. The TCR beta CDR3 regions underwent amplification using RNA transcripts as the source. First-round RT-PCR with HTBI primers amplified the TCR CDR3 region. TCRdb re-analysed the multiplex PCR reads in MiXCR, keeping a single row per CDR3 protein. The sample includes a few hundred thousand distinct CDR3 sequences, less than 15% of them seen just once. This clonotype turned up a few times. What it binds is not known. The rearrangement links TRBV4-1 to TRBJ1-5, with 7 positions matching TRBD1. Material for sequencing was blood. The sequence came from a woman between 18 and 30 years old with Graves' hyperthyroidism. CDR3 coding DNA: TGCGCCAGCAGCCATCCAGGGGGTGGTCAGCCCCAGCATTTT. It specifies CASSHPGGGQPQHF.